What follows are 25 T cell receptor beta chains derived from one specimen sequenced in a study of shared clonotypes between healthy human individuals. The method was immunoSEQ multiplex PCR; TCRdb's version includes in-frame clones alone and lacks a portion of them. This repertoire shows approximately 2.5 million clones, 80% to 95% found once; its top ten account for around 0.37%. Sequencing used naive CD4+ T cells from PBMCs. Described subset: CD45RA+ positively selected. The receptor source for this set is a man aged 18 to 29 in good health. Some clones in this sample may be carry-over from other donors' samples.

The chain employs TRBV28 and TRBJ2-7; tentative D call: TRBD2 (5 bases). The germline V gene has CDR1 MDHEN and CDR2 SYDVKM. The length of the CDR3 is 12 residues. In DNA, the CDR3 is TGTGAGGTTGTAGCGAGCTCCTACGAGCAGTACTTC. The encoded protein is CEVVASSYEQYF.

The genes are TRBV20-1 and TRBJ2-1; weak D call: TRBD1 (5 bases). This CDR3 is 11 amino acids long. Germline V gene data show CDR1 as DFQATT and CDR2 as SNEGSKA (reference sequence). The V end lost 5 bases, the J end lost 9 bases, and 11 bases lay between the germline ends. This chain's CDR3 is CSAGATPEQFF. The DNA for the CDR3 is TGCAGTGCTGGGGCTACTCCTGAGCAGTTCTTC.

The V gene is TRBV27, the J gene TRBJ1-4, with a possible D match to TRBD1 (6 bases). Germline V gene sequence: CDR1 MNHEY, CDR2 SMNVEV (reference sequence). V shed 6 bases and J shed 10 bases, with 18 bases lying between them. The CDR3 totals 14 residues. The CDR3 nucleotides read TGTGCCAGCAGCCCGTCCCAGGGGACCGGAAAACTGTTTTTT. As protein: CASSPSQGTGKLFF.

A word on this clone: Other DNA variants within this sample encode the same CDR3. The CDR3 reads CASSPGRDTEAFF. The DNA of the CDR3 is TGTGCCAGCAGCCCGGGACGGGACACTGAAGCTTTCTTT. This chain joins TRBV11-2 and TRBJ1-1; a weak D match, TRBD1 (5 bases). This CDR3 has 13 residues. CDR1 is SGHAT and CDR2 is FQNNGV in the germline V gene. V was shortened by 5 bases and J by 3 bases, with 10 bases between the two germline ends.

This clone was detected once. This chain joins TRBV7-9 and TRBJ2-4; 15 bases fit TRBD2. CDR1 and CDR2 from the germline V gene are SEHNR and FQNEAQ (reference sequence). V was pared by 5 bases and J by 0 bases, with 8 bases of the junction left unmatched. This CDR3 is 19 amino acids long. The CDR3 bases are TGTGCCAGCAGCACAACACCGGGACTAGCGGGAGGAGCCAAAAACATTCAGTACTTC. This gives the protein CASSTTPGLAGGAKNIQYF.

The genes are TRBV5-1 and TRBJ1-5; weak D call: TRBD1 (6 bases). CDR3 size: 15 residues. Looked up from germline, CDR1 is SGHRS and CDR2 is YFSETQ. Trimming pared 0 bases from V and 6 bases from J, leaving 13 bases between. As DNA, the CDR3 is TGCGCCAGCAGCTTGGAAGGGGACACCCGTCAGCCCCAGCATTTT. Residues: CASSLEGDTRQPQHF.

This rearrangement joins TRBV28 to TRBJ2-7; no clear D gene. The CDR3 spans 13 residues. V dropped 6 bases and J dropped 5 bases, with 14 bases sitting between them. Germline loops: CDR1 MDHEN, CDR2 SYDVKM. The CDR3 is CASSPAGSDEQYF. CDR3 in DNA: TGTGCCAGCAGCCCCGCCGGGTCAGACGAGCAGTACTTC.

The chain is built from TRBV11-2 and TRBJ1-2; D gene unclear. This CDR3 spans 14 amino acids. Germline V gives CDR1 SGHAT, CDR2 FQNNGV. The V and J ends lost 5 bases and 8 bases respectively, with 18 bases between them. CDR3 loop: CASSPRHPGEGYTF. The CDR3 DNA is TGTGCCAGCAGCCCAAGACACCCTGGAGAGGGCTACACCTTC.

In regard to this clone: This sample includes further DNA sequences coding for the same CDR3. The V call is TRBV28, the J call TRBJ1-1; D is uncertain. CDR1 and CDR2 (germline): MDHEN, SYDVKM. V was trimmed by 2 bases and J by 9 bases, leaving 13 bases between them. The CDR3 is made up of 13 amino acids. The CDR3 reads CASSLVIETQAFF. Written as DNA, the CDR3 is TGTGCCAGCAGTTTAGTAATTGAAACCCAAGCTTTCTTT.

This chain connects TRBV5-1 to TRBJ2-7; tentatively, D is TRBD1 or TRBD2 (5 bases each). This CDR3 is 14 amino acids long. In germline, CDR1 is SGHRS, CDR2 YFSETQ. With 2 bases removed from V and 7 bases from J, the gap between germline ends came to 16 bases. CDR3 loop: CASSFRDRSREQYF. For the CDR3, the DNA is TGCGCCAGCAGCTTCCGGGACCGATCTCGAGAGCAGTACTTC.

The gene calls are TRBV6-6 and TRBJ2-1; 12 bases align to TRBD2. Trimming at V came to 6 bases and at J to 7 bases, leaving 10 bases not matched to a gene. CDR1 MNHNY and CDR2 SVGAGI come from the germline V gene (reference sequence). CDR3 size: 16 residues. CDR3 nucleotide sequence: TGTGCCAGCAGACAGACTAGCGGGAGTTGGGAAAATGAGCAGTTCTTC. It codes for CASRQTSGSWENEQFF.

The V call is TRBV6-4, the J call TRBJ2-1; 8 nucleotides agree with TRBD2. Per germline, CDR1 MRHNA and CDR2 SNTAGT. The CDR3 loop spans 16 amino acids. V gave up 5 bases and J gave up 6 bases; unmatched junction bases: 12. CDR3: CASSQGAGGLGNEQFF. For the CDR3, the DNA is TGTGCCAGCAGTCAAGGTGCGGGAGGATTGGGCAATGAGCAGTTCTTC.

In nucleotides, the CDR3 is TGTGCCAGCAGTTACTCAGGGGAAGTGCAGTACTTC. The encoded protein is CASSYSGEVQYF. The rearrangement links TRBV6-5 to TRBJ2-7; possibly TRBD1 for D (5 bases). The CDR3 is 12 residues long. Per the germline V gene, CDR1 is MNHEY and CDR2 is SVGAGI. V shed 0 bases and J shed 9 bases, with 9 bases lying between them.

The chain uses TRBV28 and TRBJ2-1; D might be TRBD1 or TRBD2, each matching 6 bases. Germline V gene data show CDR1 as MDHEN and CDR2 as SYDVKM. V lost 2 bases and J lost 7, with 18 bases in between. The CDR3 length is 16 residues. The CDR3 region is CASSLGSDWRGNEQFF. CDR3 nucleotides: TGTGCCAGCAGTTTAGGCTCGGACTGGAGGGGGAATGAGCAGTTCTTC.

The gene calls are TRBV4-1 and TRBJ1-4, with a weak D call TRBD1 (6 bases). The CDR3 is made up of 13 amino acids. V gave up 3 bases and J gave up 8 bases, with 10 bases separating them. Looked up from germline, CDR1 is MGHRA and CDR2 is YSYEKL. CDR3 coding DNA: TGCGCCAGCAGCCAGGGGGCGCGCGAAAAACTGTTTTTT. Translated, it gives CASSQGAREKLFF.

The chain is built from TRBV18 and TRBJ1-2; D remains unclear. The ends were cut back, 3 bases at V and 8 bases at J, with 22 bases in the middle. The CDR3 sequence is 16 residues long. CDR1 and CDR2 from the germline V gene are KGHSH and LQKENI. The chain's CDR3 is CASSPPEASLGRGYTF. The CDR3 DNA reads as TGTGCCAGCTCACCGCCTGAGGCGAGCCTAGGAAGGGGCTACACCTTC.

V and J are TRBV5-1 and TRBJ2-7; 10 nucleotides match TRBD2. Trimming cost V 4 bases and J 4 bases; bases outside gene matches: 5. CDR3 length: 14 residues. Germline values: CDR1 SGHRS, CDR2 YFSETQ. The CDR3 is CASSPRTSGYEQYF. The CDR3 bases are TGCGCCAGCAGCCCCCGGACTAGCGGTTACGAGCAGTACTTC.

The V gene is TRBV7-8, the J gene TRBJ2-1; 9 nucleotides match TRBD2. The CDR3 covers 16 residues. V was clipped by 1 base and J by 5 bases; unmatched bases: 6. The germline V gene encodes CDR1 SGHVS and CDR2 FQNEAQ. The DNA of the CDR3 is TGTGCCAGCAGCTTAGAAGGGACTAGCAGAAACAATGAGCAGTTCTTC. Residues: CASSLEGTSRNNEQFF.

V gene TRBV27 combines with J gene TRBJ1-4, with D possibly matching TRBD1 (5 bases). The germline gives CDR1 MNHEY, CDR2 SMNVEV (reference sequence). The CDR3 has 14 amino acids. Trimming removed 5 bases from V and 7 bases from J, with 14 bases in between. The chain's CDR3 is CASSLKGRPEKLFF. CDR3 in DNA: TGTGCCAGCAGTCTTAAGGGACGCCCTGAAAAACTGTTTTTT.

The genes are TRBV5-8 and TRBJ1-2; D unresolved. Trimming removed 1 base at V and 1 base at J, with 14 bases between. The CDR3 has 16 amino acids. Per germline, CDR1 SGHTS and CDR2 YDEGEE. CDR3 in amino acids: CASSLNWVGFNYGYTF. CDR3 DNA: TGTGCCAGCAGCTTGAATTGGGTAGGGTTTAACTATGGCTACACCTTC.

The V gene is TRBV2, the J gene TRBJ2-1, with TRBD2 identical over 7 bases. Germline assignment: CDR1 SNHLY and CDR2 FYNNEI. With V trimmed by 2 bases and J by 14 bases, 9 bases remained unmatched. This CDR3 is 13 amino acids long. The CDR3 reads CASSESPAGEEFF. CDR3 sequence (DNA): TGTGCCAGCAGTGAATCCCCCGCGGGAGAGGAGTTCTTC.

Turning to this clone: Other DNA sequences from this sample encode an identical CDR3 as well. The chain uses TRBV5-1 and TRBJ2-2; possible D gene TRBD1, 5 bases. Germline CDR1 reads SGHRS; CDR2 reads YFSETQ. The CDR3 covers 14 residues. V was clipped by 1 base and J by 5 bases, with 9 bases between them. The CDR3 loop reads CASSLQGGTGELFF. The CDR3 bases are TGCGCCAGCAGCTTGCAGGGTGGGACCGGGGAGCTGTTTTTT.

This chain joins TRBV19 and TRBJ2-7; possible D gene TRBD1, 5 bases. The V end lost 5 bases, the J end lost 5 bases, and 10 bases lay between the germline ends. The germline V gene has CDR1 LNHDA and CDR2 SQIVND (reference sequence). CDR3 length: 12 residues. CDR3: CASSLRADEQYF. As DNA, the CDR3 is TGTGCCAGTAGTCTCAGGGCCGACGAGCAGTACTTC.

The J gene is TRBJ2-3, the V gene TRBV5-1; D remains unclear. Germline V lookup: CDR1 SGHRS, CDR2 YFSETQ. V lost 2 bases to trimming and J lost 6 bases, with 10 bases between them. This CDR3 has 13 residues. The CDR3 coding sequence is TGCGCCAGCAGCTTAGTCGGTTGGGATACGCAGTATTTT. This gives the protein CASSLVGWDTQYF.

On this clone itself: This sample includes further DNA sequences coding for the same CDR3. V usage is TRBV5-1 and J usage is TRBJ1-1; weak D call: TRBD1 (6 bases). The CDR3 is made up of 15 amino acids. V dropped 0 bases and J dropped 1 base, with 10 bases sitting between them. Germline loops: CDR1 SGHRS, CDR2 YFSETQ. This CDR3 reads CASSLVAGANTEAFF. DNA for the CDR3: TGCGCCAGCAGCTTGGTCGCAGGGGCGAACACTGAAGCTTTCTTT.